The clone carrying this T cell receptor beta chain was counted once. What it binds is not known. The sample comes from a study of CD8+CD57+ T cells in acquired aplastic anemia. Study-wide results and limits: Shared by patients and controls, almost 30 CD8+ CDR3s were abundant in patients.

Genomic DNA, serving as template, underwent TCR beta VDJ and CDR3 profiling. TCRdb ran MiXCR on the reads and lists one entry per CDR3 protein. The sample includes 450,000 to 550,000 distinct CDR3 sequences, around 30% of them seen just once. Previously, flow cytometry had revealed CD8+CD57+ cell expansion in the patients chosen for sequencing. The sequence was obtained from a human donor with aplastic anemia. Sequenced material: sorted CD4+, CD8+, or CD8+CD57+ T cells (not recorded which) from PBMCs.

The CDR3 nucleotides are TGTGCCAGCAGTATAGGACAGGAGCTGTTTTTT. This codes for CASSIGQELFF. The rearrangement joins TRBV6-1 to TRBJ2-2; D may be TRBD1 (5 bases). Trimming removed 5 bases at V and 10 bases at J, with 8 bases between. Germline lookup yields CDR1 MNHNS and CDR2 SASEGT. This CDR3 region has 11 residues.